This is a list of T cell receptor beta chains from one sample in a study of T-cell memory formation after mild COVID-19. MiXCR, applied by TCRdb to the 5' RACE reads, yields one record per CDR3 protein. The table has approximately 500,000 distinct CDR3 sequences, about 23% seen once. Sequencing was done on a sample of PBMCs or a T cell subset sorted from them (not recorded which). These TCRs come from an adult woman who had mild COVID-19 (a few samples of this study predate the infection). Cell type and time point are not known. CDR3s include the opening cysteine and the closing phenylalanine or tryptophan. D genes are given only for firm matches. Size is stated for part of the rows, as once, few or many counts, or as a class when the clone is expanded.

clone_size j_call d_call cdr3_length v_call cdr3_nt cdr3_aa
few TRBJ1-3 NA 14 TRBV14 TGTGCCAGCAGCCAGGGTTCTTCTGGAAACACCATATATTTT CASSQGSSGNTIYF
NA TRBJ2-4 TRBD1 15 TRBV7-6 TGTGCCAGCAGCTCCCCCAGGGACAGGGGGAACATTCAGTACTTC CASSSPRDRGNIQYF
few TRBJ2-2 NA 20 TRBV11-2 TGTGCCAGCAGCTCCGACTTTATCGGGGGAGATCGCTCCAGCACCGGGGAGCTGTTTTTT CASSSDFIGGDRSSTGELFF
NA TRBJ2-3 NA 16 TRBV7-2 TGTGCCAGCAGCTTAGTCCCGGAGGCTGGCACAGATACGCAGTATTTT CASSLVPEAGTDTQYF
NA TRBJ2-7 NA 17 TRBV7-8 TGTGCCAGCAGCGTAGTTGTTCGGGGTTCAAGTTCCTACGAGCAGTACTTC CASSVVVRGSSSYEQYF
few TRBJ1-5 NA 14 TRBV20-1 TGCAGTGCTAGAGAATATGGAGGCAATCAGCCCCAGCATTTT CSAREYGGNQPQHF
few TRBJ2-7 NA 11 TRBV10-3 TGTGCCATCAGGTCGGTGTACGAGCAGTACTTC CAIRSVYEQYF
NA TRBJ2-4 NA 13 TRBV2 TGTGCCAGTGTGGATAAAGCCAAAAACATTCAGTACTTC CASVDKAKNIQYF
few TRBJ2-7 TRBD1 15 TRBV6-5 TGTGCCAGCAGTCCCCCGGGACAGGGAAGTGACGAGCAGTACTTC CASSPPGQGSDEQYF
NA TRBJ2-2 TRBD1 19 TRBV12-5 TGTGCTAGTGGTTTGGTGGGGCCGGGACAGGGCGCGAACACCGGGGAGCTGTTTTTT CASGLVGPGQGANTGELFF
many TRBJ2-1 TRBD2 14 TRBV27 TGTGCCAGCAGTACTAGCGGGACTTACAATGAGCAGTTCTTC CASSTSGTYNEQFF
NA TRBJ1-2 NA 12 TRBV12-3/TRBV12-4 TGTGCCAGCAGTCCCCCGACCGCTGGCTACACCTTC CASSPPTAGYTF
many TRBJ2-5 TRBD2 13 TRBV15 TGTGCCACCTCTCCGGGACTACAAGAGACCCAGTACTTC CATSPGLQETQYF
few TRBJ2-1 NA 14 TRBV24-1 TGTGCCACCGAAGAAATCGGTCGGCCAGATGAGCAGTTCTTC CATEEIGRPDEQFF
NA TRBJ1-2 TRBD1 14 TRBV7-2 TGTGCCAGCAGCCCAATACAGGGGTATTATGGCTACACCTTC CASSPIQGYYGYTF
NA TRBJ2-4 NA 15 TRBV5-1 TGCGCCAGCAGCTTGGGCGGGGGCCCCTCAAACATTCAGTACTTC CASSLGGGPSNIQYF
few TRBJ2-5 TRBD1 18 TRBV20-1 TGCAGTGCTAGAAAGTCGGGACAGGGACTACTAGGGCAAGAGACCCAGTACTTC CSARKSGQGLLGQETQYF
few TRBJ1-5 TRBD1 13 TRBV6-6 TGTGCCAGCAGTACAGGGGCCCCGGTGGCCCAGCATTTT CASSTGAPVAQHF
few TRBJ1-6 TRBD1 14 TRBV6-4 TGTGCCAGCAGTCGGACAGGGGGTAATTCACCCCTCCACTTT CASSRTGGNSPLHF
NA TRBJ2-2 NA 16 TRBV7-2 TGTGCCAGCAGCTTAGGAAGGGGCCGGGTCACCGGGGAGCTGTTTTTT CASSLGRGRVTGELFF
few TRBJ1-1 NA 10 TRBV7-6 TGTGCCAGCAGCTTCAGGGGAGCTTTCTTT CASSFRGAFF
NA TRBJ1-2 TRBD1 14 TRBV4-3 TGCGCCAGCAGCCGGAAGCCGGACAGGGACAGCTACACCTTC CASSRKPDRDSYTF
few TRBJ1-1 TRBD1 15 TRBV7-8 TGTGCCAGCAGCTCTCCAGGGGGGATGAACACTGAAGCTTTCTTT CASSSPGGMNTEAFF
few TRBJ2-1 NA 14 TRBV18 TGTGCCAGCTCACCACCGAACCCCCGCAATGAGCAGTTCTTC CASSPPNPRNEQFF
NA TRBJ2-1 TRBD1 16 TRBV12-3/TRBV12-4 TGTGCCAGCAGTTTTCAAGCAGGGGGCGCCTACAATGAGCAGTTCTTC CASSFQAGGAYNEQFF
NA TRBJ2-5 NA 14 TRBV4-1 TGCGCCAGCAGCCAAGATCGAAAGTTTCAGACCCAGTACTTC CASSQDRKFQTQYF
NA TRBJ2-5 TRBD1 14 TRBV12-3/TRBV12-4 TGTGCCAGCAGTCATGGACAGGGCGGAGAGACCCAGTACTTC CASSHGQGGETQYF
NA TRBJ2-6 TRBD1 18 TRBV7-3 TGTGCCAGCAGCTCCGCTACAGGGGGCGGCTCTGGGGCCAACGTCCTGACTTTC CASSSATGGGSGANVLTF
few TRBJ2-7 TRBD1 15 TRBV29-1 TGCAGCGTTCTTCCTGGACAGGTAAACTCCTACGAGCAGTACTTC CSVLPGQVNSYEQYF
NA TRBJ2-3 NA 15 TRBV4-3 TGCGCCAGCAGCTTTGGGGGGGCTGACACAGATACGCAGTATTTT CASSFGGADTDTQYF
NA TRBJ2-3 NA 12 TRBV4-2 TGTGCCAGCAGCAACGGGTGGGATACGCAGTATTTT CASSNGWDTQYF
NA TRBJ1-1 NA 15 TRBV5-1 TGCGCCAGCAGCCCCTACGGGGGTGGGAACACTGAAGCTTTCTTT CASSPYGGGNTEAFF
NA TRBJ1-1 NA 14 TRBV5-1 TGCGCCAGCAGCGGCGGGCCGGGGAACACTGAAGCTTTCTTT CASSGGPGNTEAFF
few TRBJ2-7 TRBD1 14 TRBV12-3/TRBV12-4 TGTGCCAGCAGTTTCAGGACAGGGCCCTACGAGCAGTACTTC CASSFRTGPYEQYF
NA TRBJ2-3 NA 15 TRBV6-5 TGTGCCAGCAGTTACCGAGGAGGGGCGGCAGATACGCAGTATTTT CASSYRGGAADTQYF
NA TRBJ2-1 TRBD2 17 TRBV7-3 TGTGCCAGCAGCGCTCGACTAGCGGGGGGGCCACAGAATGAGCAGTTCTTC CASSARLAGGPQNEQFF
NA TRBJ2-1 NA 14 TRBV19 TGTGCCAGTAGTATAGCGGGCATTGTCGGTGAGCAGTTCTTC CASSIAGIVGEQFF
few TRBJ2-2 NA 13 TRBV12-3/TRBV12-4 TGTGCCAGCAGTTCAGTGCAGGCCGGGGAGCTGTTTTTT CASSSVQAGELFF
NA TRBJ1-1 NA 12 TRBV11-2 TGTGCCAGCAGCTTAGTAACAGTCGAAGCTTTCTTT CASSLVTVEAFF
few TRBJ1-2 NA 13 TRBV15 TGTGCCACCAGCAGAGGTTCAGGCTATGGCTACACCTTC CATSRGSGYGYTF
NA TRBJ1-1 TRBD1 16 TRBV3-1 TGTGCCAGCAGCCCTCACAGGGGTCGGGGGAACACTGAAGCTTTCTTT CASSPHRGRGNTEAFF
few TRBJ2-3 NA 11 TRBV5-4 TGTGCCAGCAGCTTGGACTTTACGCAGTATTTT CASSLDFTQYF
few TRBJ2-7 NA 15 TRBV24-1 TGTGCCACCAGTGACAAGGACAGCGGTAGATACGAGCAGTACTTC CATSDKDSGRYEQYF
NA TRBJ1-1 TRBD1 13 TRBV30 TGTGCCTGGAGTCGTCAGGGGGGCACTGAAGCTTTCTTT CAWSRQGGTEAFF